The sequence of this T cell receptor (beta chain) was determined in a study of T cell repertoires in cytomegalovirus infection. For this clonotype: What it binds is unknown.

Study-level results: Dominating the ex vivo response were HLA-C-restricted CMV-specific TCR beta clonotypes. Adding up the frequency of public TCR beta families identified people who carried CMV plus the relevant HLA.

MiXCR was run by TCRdb on the reads, yielding one entry per CDR3 protein. Of approximately 910,000 distinct CDR3 sequences listed, approximately 31% are singletons. Source: cultured CD8+ T cells from PBMCs, taken from culture after CMV antigen stimulation. The TCR comes from a human donor in good health (CMV status not recorded). Some clones in this sample may be carry-over from other donors' samples.

The chain's CDR3 is CASSLISLGGTDTQYF. The CDR3 DNA follows: TGTGCCAGCAGTTTAATAAGCCTAGGTGGCACAGATACGCAGTATTTT. The rearrangement joins TRBV27 to TRBJ2-3; D unresolved. Per the germline V gene, CDR1 is MNHEY and CDR2 is SMNVEV (reference sequence). V lost 2 bases, J lost 1 base, and 13 bases lay in between. The CDR3 totals 16 residues.